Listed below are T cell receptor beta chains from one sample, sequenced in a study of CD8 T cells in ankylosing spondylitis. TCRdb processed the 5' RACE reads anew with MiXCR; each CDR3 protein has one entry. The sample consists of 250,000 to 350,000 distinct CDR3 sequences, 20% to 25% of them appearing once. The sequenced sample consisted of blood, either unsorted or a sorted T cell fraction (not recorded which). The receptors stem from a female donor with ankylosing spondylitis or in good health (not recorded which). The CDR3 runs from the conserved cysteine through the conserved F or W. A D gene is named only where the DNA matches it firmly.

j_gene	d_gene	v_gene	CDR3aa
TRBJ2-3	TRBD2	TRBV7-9	CASSSRLASTDTQYF
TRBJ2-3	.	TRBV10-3	CAISTSRSLTDTQYF
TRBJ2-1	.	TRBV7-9	CASSLSAEAYNEQFF
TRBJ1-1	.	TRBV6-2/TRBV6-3	CASSYSPGRGRSVNTEAFF
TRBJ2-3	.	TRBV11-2	CASSQTRIGDTQYF
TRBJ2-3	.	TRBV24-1	CATSDRTDTQYF
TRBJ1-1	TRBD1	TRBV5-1	CASSATGTGVNTEAFF
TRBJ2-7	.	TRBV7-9	CASSGVSFEQYF
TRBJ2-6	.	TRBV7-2	CASSLVGGGANVLTF
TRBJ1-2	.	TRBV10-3	CAITIDISNNYGYTF
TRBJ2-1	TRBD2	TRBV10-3	CAISSGRVGQFF
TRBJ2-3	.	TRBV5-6	CASSPNLVGSDTQYF
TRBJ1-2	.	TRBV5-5	CASSLGYGRSDGYTF
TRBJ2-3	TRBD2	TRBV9	CASSLLAGNTDTQYF
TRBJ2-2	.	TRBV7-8	CASSFEWTGELFF
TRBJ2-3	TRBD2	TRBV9	CASSVSGVTDTQYF
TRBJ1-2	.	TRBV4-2	CASSQDGGYGYTF
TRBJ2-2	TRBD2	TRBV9	CASSVASGDTGELFF
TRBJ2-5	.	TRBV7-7	CASSSLGKGTQYF
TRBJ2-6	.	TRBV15	CATSRALSGANVLTF
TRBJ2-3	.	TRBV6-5	CASSLEGIGLDTQYF
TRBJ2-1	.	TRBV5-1	CASSLAGGAVIYEQFF
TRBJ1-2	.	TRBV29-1	CSVGDRANYGYTF
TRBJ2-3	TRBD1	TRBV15	CATSRAWTGGTDTQYF
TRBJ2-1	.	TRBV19	CASNRDPEDEQFF